One and the same sample provided the 29 T cell receptor beta chains below, sequenced in a study of T-cell reconstitution after alpha-beta-depleted transplantation in children. A library of TCRbeta sequences, prepared with unique molecular identifiers, was generated. TCRdb recomputed calls from the PCR reads with MiXCR, one row per CDR3 protein. The data contain some 520,000 distinct CDR3 sequences, 30% to 35% of them singletons. The source material was PBMCs from the stem cell graft donor, sampled from the stem cell graft. The receptors derive from a human donor who donated a stem cell graft to a child with aplastic anemia.

J is TRBJ1-2 and V is TRBV7-2; no clear D. In germline, CDR1 is SGHTA, CDR2 FQGNSA. The CDR3 is 12 residues long. V lost 5 bases to trimming and J lost 8 bases, with 12 bases between them. In DNA, the CDR3 is TGTGCCAGCAGCGTAGAGAGTTCGGGCTACACCTTC. It encodes CASSVESSGYTF.

The rearrangement uses TRBV10-3 and TRBJ2-1; maybe TRBD1 (6 bases). V was trimmed by 3 bases and J by 1 base, leaving 10 bases between them. The CDR3 contains 15 residues. Germline lookup yields CDR1 ENHRY and CDR2 SYGVKD. This chain's CDR3 is CAISDSGVSYNEQFF. The CDR3 region has the DNA TGTGCCATCAGTGATTCAGGGGTTTCCTACAATGAGCAGTTCTTC.

CDR3 in amino acids: CASSYRNTNTGELFF. CDR3 nucleotides: TGTGCCAGCAGTTACCGTAACACCAACACCGGGGAGCTGTTTTTT. The genes are TRBV6-2 or TRBV6-3 and TRBJ2-2; D is uncertain. Germline lookup yields CDR1 MNHEY and CDR2 SVGEGT. The CDR3 loop spans 15 amino acids. Trimming removed 2 bases from V and 2 bases from J, with 9 bases in between.

The table lists this clonotype with a few counts. The genes are TRBV6-2 or TRBV6-3 and TRBJ2-5; D perhaps matches TRBD2 (5 bases). Trimming took 2 bases from V and 7 from J, leaving 14 bases between them. Germline V gene sequence: CDR1 MNHEY, CDR2 SVGEGT. The CDR3 extends over 14 amino acids. The CDR3 reads CASSYAGGWLTQYF. CDR3 nucleotides: TGTGCCAGCAGTTACGCCGGAGGATGGTTGACCCAGTACTTC.

This clonotype was observed a few times. The rearrangement joins TRBV29-1 to TRBJ1-1; 9 bases match TRBD1. CDR1 is SQVTM and CDR2 is ANQGSEA in the germline V gene. The CDR3 has 16 residues. V trimming: 7 bases; J trimming: 1 base; junction bases outside the gene matches: 13. As DNA, the CDR3 is TGCAGCGCGGGACAGGGACCCGTGGGATGGAACACTGAAGCTTTCTTT. Translated, it gives CSAGQGPVGWNTEAFF.

The V call is TRBV6-4, the J call TRBJ2-2, with a tentative D call TRBD1 (6 bases). Trimming shortened V by 5 bases and J by 5 bases, and 12 bases separated the two germline ends. The germline gives CDR1 MRHNA, CDR2 SNTAGT. The CDR3 has 14 residues. The CDR3 region is CASSPSQGTGELFF. CDR3 in DNA: TGTGCCAGCAGTCCTAGCCAGGGGACCGGGGAGCTGTTTTTT.

This clonotype was detected once. The CDR3 DNA is TGCAGTGCTAGGGGGGGGGCAAATGACCAAGAGACCCAGTACTTC. Translating gives CSARGGANDQETQYF. The J gene is TRBJ2-5, the V gene TRBV20-1; tentatively, D is TRBD2 (7 bases). Trimming stripped 3 bases from V and 0 bases from J, with 14 bases between. Looked up from germline, CDR1 is DFQATT and CDR2 is SNEGSKA (reference sequence). The CDR3 sequence is 15 residues long.

This clonotype occurred a few times. The rearrangement uses TRBV12-3 or TRBV12-4 and TRBJ2-2; D remains ambiguous. The CDR3 is 14 amino acids. V dropped 2 bases and J dropped 4 bases, with 8 bases sitting between them. This chain's CDR3 is CASSLSRPTGELFF. The CDR3 DNA follows: TGTGCCAGCAGTTTATCCAGGCCCACCGGGGAGCTGTTTTTT.

This chain joins TRBV5-4 and TRBJ1-1; no definite D call. The V end was cut by 3 bases, the J end by 6 bases, with 18 bases between. Germline values: CDR1 SGHNT, CDR2 YYREEE (reference sequence). The CDR3 contains 15 residues. CDR3 sequence reads: CASSYGVVEGAEAFF. CDR3 in DNA: TGTGCCAGCAGCTATGGGGTGGTGGAGGGCGCTGAAGCTTTCTTT.

V and J are TRBV18 and TRBJ2-1; maybe TRBD2 (5 bases). The CDR3 totals 16 residues. Germline V gene data show CDR1 as KGHSH and CDR2 as LQKENI. Trimming took off 2 bases at V and 1 base at J, with 12 bases between the two ends. The CDR3 loop is CASSPTGVQSYNEQFF. For the CDR3, the DNA is TGTGCCAGCTCACCAACCGGGGTTCAGTCCTACAATGAGCAGTTCTTC. The complete variable domain, with remaining parts taken from reference TRBV18 and TRBJ2-1, reads NAGVMQNPRHLVRRRGQEARLRCSPMKGHSHVYWYRQLPEEGLKFMVYLQKENIIDESGMPKERFSAEFPKEGPSILRIQQVVRGDSAAYFCASSPTGVQSYNEQFFGPGTRLTVL.

This clonotype was seen a handful of times. The CDR3 region has the DNA TGTGCCAGCAGCCCCGGACTAGCGGGACCGGATACGCAGTATTTT. Its protein is CASSPGLAGPDTQYF. The rearrangement joins TRBV12-3 or TRBV12-4 to TRBJ2-3; 12 nucleotides match TRBD2. The CDR3 is made up of 15 amino acids. Germline trimming cut 6 bases from V and 6 bases from J; bases unmatched to any gene: 7.

This clonotype was detected a few times. This chain uses TRBV28 with TRBJ2-7, with TRBD1 matching over 7 bases. V lost 8 bases, J lost 3 bases, and 7 bases stayed unmatched. Germline assignment: CDR1 MDHEN and CDR2 SYDVKM. This CDR3 comprises 13 residues. DNA of the CDR3: TGTGCCAGCCTTTTTCGGGACAGCTACGAGCAGTACTTC. Its translation: CASLFRDSYEQYF. The full variable domain, in which reference TRBV28 and TRBJ2-7 provide the parts outside the CDR3, is DVKVTQSSRYLVKRTGEKVFLECVQDMDHENMFWYRQDPGLGLRLIYFSYDVKMKEKGDIPEGYSVSREKKERFSLILESASTNQTSMYLCASLFRDSYEQYFGPGTRLTVT.

The CDR3 nucleotides are TGCAGTGCTTCCGTTGCCTACGAGCAGTACTTC. It translates to CSASVAYEQYF. The chain is built from TRBV20-1 and TRBJ2-7; D ambiguous. Trimming cost V 5 bases and J 2 bases, with 7 bases left between them. The CDR3 totals 11 residues. From germline, CDR1 is DFQATT and CDR2 SNEGSKA (reference sequence).

The chain carries TRBV19 and TRBJ1-1; D perhaps matches TRBD1 (5 bases). From germline, CDR1 is LNHDA and CDR2 SQIVND (reference sequence). V lost 6 bases, J lost 10 bases, and 18 bases lay in between. The CDR3 has 13 amino acids. CDR3 region: CASSTVGGEGAFF. The DNA for the CDR3 is TGTGCCAGTAGCACGGTTGGGGGAGAGGGAGCTTTCTTT.

Of note for this clonotype: Since a much larger clone is just one base distant, this may be a read error. No DNA is shown, since the ends of the CDR3 on it are uncertain; the CDR3 is the one TCRdb lists. This CDR3 is CSVGQGSTDTRYF. This chain links TRBV29-1 with TRBJ2-3; the DNA was not compared with TRBD1, the D call given in the table. Germline V lookup: CDR1 SQVTM, CDR2 ANQGSEA. The CDR3 has 13 residues if both end residues are counted.

CDR3 DNA sequence: TGTGCCAGCAGGGCAGGCGGCGGGTCTCTGGCTAATGAAAAACTGTTTTTT. Protein sequence: CASRAGGGSLANEKLFF. The chain employs TRBV2 and TRBJ1-4; D is uncertain. With 6 bases removed from V and 3 bases from J, the gap between germline ends came to 20 bases. The CDR3 runs to 17 residues. Germline V gives CDR1 SNHLY, CDR2 FYNNEI.

This clonotype was seen only a few times. The J gene is TRBJ1-4, the V gene TRBV20-1; 8 nucleotides agree with TRBD1. This CDR3 has 14 residues. The ends lost 6 bases at V and 4 bases at J; junction bases unmatched: 7. CDR1 and CDR2 (germline): DFQATT, SNEGSKA (reference sequence). CDR3 nucleotides: TGCAGTGCCAAGGGACAGGCGTTTAATGAAAAACTGTTTTTT. Amino acids: CSAKGQAFNEKLFF.

The chain employs TRBV29-1 and TRBJ1-4, with D possibly matching TRBD1 (6 bases). CDR1 and CDR2 (germline): SQVTM, ANQGSEA. The CDR3 spans 14 residues. The germline V and J ends were trimmed by 0 bases and 8 bases, with 13 bases remaining between them. Here the CDR3 DNA reads TGCAGCGTTGAAGATCAGGGGAGGGGAGAAAAACTGTTTTTT. This gives the protein CSVEDQGRGEKLFF. The variable domain in full, completed from reference TRBV29-1 and TRBJ1-4, reads SAVISQKPSRDICQRGTSLTIQCQVDSQVTMMFWYRQQPGQSLTLIATANQGSEATYESGFVIDKFPISRPNLTFSTLTVSNMSPEDSSIYLCSVEDQGRGEKLFFGSGTQLSVL.

This clonotype was counted between two and nine times. The V gene is TRBV7-2, the J gene TRBJ1-5, with D possibly being TRBD1 (5 bases). The CDR3 loop spans 15 amino acids. Germline V gene data show CDR1 as SGHTA and CDR2 as FQGNSA. Trimming took off 5 bases at V and 0 bases at J, with 11 bases between the two ends. The chain's CDR3 is CASSSQGISNQPQHF. In nucleotides, the CDR3 is TGTGCCAGCAGCAGTCAGGGTATTAGCAATCAGCCCCAGCATTTT.

Only a few counts were recorded for this clonotype. This chain links TRBV5-1 with TRBJ2-5; the match to TRBD2 covers 9 bases. The V gene end was trimmed by 0 bases and the J gene end by 0 bases; junction bases not matched to a gene: 3. The CDR3 sequence is 16 residues long. Germline values: CDR1 SGHRS, CDR2 YFSETQ. The CDR3 DNA sequence: TGCGCCAGCAGCTTGGAAAGCGGGAGGTACCAAGAGACCCAGTACTTC. This sequence encodes CASSLESGRYQETQYF.

This clonotype was observed once. The genes are TRBV10-3 and TRBJ2-5; possibly TRBD1 for D (6 bases). This CDR3 region has 16 residues. Trimming pared 4 bases from V and 5 bases from J, leaving 20 bases between. CDR1 and CDR2 from the germline V gene are ENHRY and SYGVKD. CDR3 region: CAISAWAQQGVETQYF. The CDR3 DNA reads as TGTGCCATCAGTGCTTGGGCCCAACAGGGAGTTGAGACCCAGTACTTC.

This clonotype was counted only a few times. V and J are TRBV6-5 and TRBJ1-1, with 8 bases matching TRBD1. V lost 4 bases to trimming and J lost 9 bases; unmatched junction nucleotides: 10. The CDR3 consists of 14 residues. CDR1 is MNHEY, CDR2 SVGAGI, per germline. CDR3 loop: CASSSNDRGIKAFF. DNA of the CDR3: TGTGCCAGCAGTTCCAATGACAGGGGAATAAAAGCTTTCTTT.

This clonotype occurred a few times. The chain employs TRBV5-4 and TRBJ2-3, with D tentatively TRBD1 (6 bases). The CDR3 sequence is 16 residues long. Trimming took off 4 bases at V and 3 bases at J, with 18 bases between the two ends. Germline CDR1 and CDR2: SGHNT and YYREEE (reference sequence). The CDR3 nucleotides read TGTGCCAGCAGCGACCTACAGGGAAGTCCGACAGATACGCAGTATTTT. Encoded protein: CASSDLQGSPTDTQYF. Based on the CDR3 plus reference TRBV5-4 and TRBJ2-3, the full variable domain is ETGVTQSPTHLIKTRGQQVTLRCSSQSGHNTVSWYQQALGQGPQFIFQYYREEENGRGNFPPRFSGLQFPNYSSELNVNALELDDSALYLCASSDLQGSPTDTQYFGPGTRLTVL.

The genes are TRBV29-1 and TRBJ2-4; a possible D gene is TRBD1 (6 bases). The CDR3 loop spans 20 amino acids. V gave up 4 bases and J gave up 0 bases, with 28 bases separating them. Germline-derived CDR1 and CDR2 are SQVTM and ANQGSEA. This CDR3 reads CSVGGFGQHLKLLAKNIQYF. CDR3 nucleotides: TGCAGCGTTGGAGGGTTTGGACAGCATCTCAAATTACTAGCCAAAAACATTCAGTACTTC.

The rearrangement uses TRBV20-1 and TRBJ1-5; D not resolved. Trimming took off 6 bases at V and 4 bases at J, with 16 bases between the two ends. The CDR3 is 14 residues long. Germline V gene sequence: CDR1 DFQATT, CDR2 SNEGSKA (reference sequence). DNA of the CDR3: TGCAGTGCACTTGACCCGGCCGAGAATCAGCCCCAGCATTTT. Its translation: CSALDPAENQPQHF.

There are a few counts of this clonotype. This sequence joins TRBV20-1 and TRBJ2-7; D is undetermined. CDR1 and CDR2 (germline): DFQATT, SNEGSKA (reference sequence). CDR3 length: 13 residues. The V end was cut by 3 bases, the J end by 2 bases, with 11 bases between. In DNA, the CDR3 is TGCAGTGCTAGCCCAGATGGCGCCTACGAGCAGTACTTC. Translation gives CSASPDGAYEQYF.

V gene TRBV7-2 combines with J gene TRBJ2-2; tentatively, D is TRBD2 (5 bases). The CDR3 runs 16 residues. Germline CDR1 SGHTA, CDR2 FQGNSA. V was clipped by 3 bases and J by 1 base, with 12 bases between them. The CDR3 spells CASSFLGSGNTGELFF. The CDR3 bases are TGTGCCAGCAGCTTCTTAGGGAGTGGGAACACCGGGGAGCTGTTTTTT. The full variable domain, rest sourced from reference TRBV7-2 and TRBJ2-2, is GAGVSQSPSNKVTEKGKDVELRCDPISGHTALYWYRQSLGQGLEFLIYFQGNSAPDKSGLPSDRFSAERTGGSVSTLTIQRTQQEDSAVYLCASSFLGSGNTGELFFGEGSRLTVL.

This clonotype was seen only a few times. The chain combines TRBV28 with TRBJ2-1; 7 bases agree with TRBD2. With V trimmed by 7 bases and J by 2 bases, 8 bases remained unmatched. CDR3 length: 15 amino acids. Germline CDR1 MDHEN, CDR2 SYDVKM. For the CDR3, the DNA is TGTGCCAGCACCTTGGGGGGGATCACCTACAATGAGCAGTTCTTC. The encoded protein is CASTLGGITYNEQFF.

The V and J genes are TRBV6-1 and TRBJ1-4; 8 bases agree with TRBD1. Germline CDR1 is MNHNS and CDR2 is SASEGT. V gave up 0 bases and J gave up 5 bases; unmatched junction bases: 5. CDR3 size: 16 residues. This CDR3 is CASSEALGQGNEKLFF. In nucleotides, the CDR3 is TGTGCCAGCAGTGAAGCGCTCGGACAGGGCAATGAAAAACTGTTTTTT.